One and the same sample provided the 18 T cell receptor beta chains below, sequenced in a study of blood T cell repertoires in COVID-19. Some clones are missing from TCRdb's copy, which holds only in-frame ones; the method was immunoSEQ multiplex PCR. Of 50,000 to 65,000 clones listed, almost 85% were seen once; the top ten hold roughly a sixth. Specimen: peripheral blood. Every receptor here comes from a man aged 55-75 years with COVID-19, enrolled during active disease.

CDR3: CASSQGQGDYGYTF. DNA for the CDR3: TGTGCCAGCAGCCAAGGACAGGGCGACTATGGCTACACCTTC. The chain uses TRBV7-6 and TRBJ1-2; 8 positions agree with TRBD1. Germline V gene sequence: CDR1 SGHVS, CDR2 FNYEAQ. The trim removed 5 bases at V and 3 bases at J, leaving 5 bases unmatched. This CDR3 is 14 amino acids long.

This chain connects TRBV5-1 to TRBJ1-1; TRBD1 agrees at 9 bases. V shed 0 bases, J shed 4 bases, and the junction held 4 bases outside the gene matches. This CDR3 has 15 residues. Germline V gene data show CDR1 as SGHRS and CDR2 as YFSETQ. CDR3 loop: CASSLGDREGTEAFF. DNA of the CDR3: TGCGCCAGCAGCTTGGGGGACAGGGAGGGCACTGAAGCTTTCTTT.

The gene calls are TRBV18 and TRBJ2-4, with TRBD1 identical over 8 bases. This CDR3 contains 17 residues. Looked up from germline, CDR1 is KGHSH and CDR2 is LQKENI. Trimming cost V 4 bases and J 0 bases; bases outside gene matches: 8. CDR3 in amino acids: CASSLRQGSVAKNIQYF. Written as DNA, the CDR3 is TGTGCCAGCTCACTTCGACAGGGGTCGGTAGCCAAAAACATTCAGTACTTC. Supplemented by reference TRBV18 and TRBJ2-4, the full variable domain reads NAGVMQNPRHLVRRRGQEARLRCSPMKGHSHVYWYRQLPEEGLKFMVYLQKENIIDESGMPKERFSAEFPKEGPSILRIQQVVRGDSAAYFCASSLRQGSVAKNIQYFGAGTRLSVL.

The CDR3 here is CASSVELAGEETQYF. CDR3 sequence (DNA): TGTGCCAGCAGCGTAGAATTAGCGGGGGAGGAGACCCAGTACTTC. The chain carries TRBV9 and TRBJ2-5; TRBD2 matches at 9 bases. CDR3 size: 15 residues. J lost 5 bases, V lost 0 bases, and 5 bases had no gene match. The germline V gene encodes CDR1 SGDLS and CDR2 YYNGEE.

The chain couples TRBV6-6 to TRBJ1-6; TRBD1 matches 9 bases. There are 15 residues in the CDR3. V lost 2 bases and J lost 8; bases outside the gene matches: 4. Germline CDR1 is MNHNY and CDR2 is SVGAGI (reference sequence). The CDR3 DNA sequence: TGTGCCAGCAGTTACGTGGGGGACAGGGATTCACCCCTCCACTTT. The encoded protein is CASSYVGDRDSPLHF.

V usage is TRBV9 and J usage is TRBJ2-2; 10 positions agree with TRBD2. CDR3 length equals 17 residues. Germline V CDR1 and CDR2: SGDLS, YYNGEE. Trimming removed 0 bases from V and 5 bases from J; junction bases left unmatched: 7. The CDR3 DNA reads TGTGCCAGCAGCGTAGGGGCTAGCGGGAGTTTTACCGGGGAGCTGTTTTTT. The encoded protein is CASSVGASGSFTGELFF.

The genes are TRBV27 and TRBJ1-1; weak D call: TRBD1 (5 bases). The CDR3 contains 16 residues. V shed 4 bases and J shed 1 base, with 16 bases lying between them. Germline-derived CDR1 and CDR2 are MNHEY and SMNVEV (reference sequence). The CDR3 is CASSYISGGTNTEAFF. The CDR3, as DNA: TGTGCCAGCAGTTACATATCCGGGGGGACGAACACTGAAGCTTTCTTT.

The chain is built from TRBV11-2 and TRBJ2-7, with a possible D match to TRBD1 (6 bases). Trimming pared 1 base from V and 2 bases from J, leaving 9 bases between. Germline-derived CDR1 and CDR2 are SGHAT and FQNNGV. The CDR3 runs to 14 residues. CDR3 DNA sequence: TGTGCCAGCAGCTTAGTCAGGGGAACCTACGAGCAGTACTTC. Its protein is CASSLVRGTYEQYF. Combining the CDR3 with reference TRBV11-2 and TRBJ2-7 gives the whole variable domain EAGVAQSPRYKIIEKRQSVAFWCNPISGHATLYWYQQILGQGPKLLIQFQNNGVVDDSQLPKDRFSAERLKGVDSTLKIQPAKLEDSAVYLCASSLVRGTYEQYFGPGTRLTVT.

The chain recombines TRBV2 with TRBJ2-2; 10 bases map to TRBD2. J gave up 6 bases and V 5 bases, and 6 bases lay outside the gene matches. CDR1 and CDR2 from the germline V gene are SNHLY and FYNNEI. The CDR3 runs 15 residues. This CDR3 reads CASSLSGGFPGELFF. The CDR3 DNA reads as TGTGCCAGCAGTCTTAGCGGGGGGTTCCCCGGGGAGCTGTTTTTT.

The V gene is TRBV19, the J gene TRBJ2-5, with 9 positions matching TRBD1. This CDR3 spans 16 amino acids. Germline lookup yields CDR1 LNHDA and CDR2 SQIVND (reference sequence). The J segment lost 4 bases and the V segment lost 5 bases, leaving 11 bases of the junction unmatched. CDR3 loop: CASSSGDRAVSETQYF. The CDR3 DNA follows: TGTGCCAGTAGTTCTGGGGACAGGGCCGTTTCAGAGACCCAGTACTTC.

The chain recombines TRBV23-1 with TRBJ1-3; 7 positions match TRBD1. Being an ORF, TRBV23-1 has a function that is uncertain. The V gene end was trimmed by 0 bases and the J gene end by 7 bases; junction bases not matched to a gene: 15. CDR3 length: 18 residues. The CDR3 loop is CASSQSSGGTEFTNTIYF. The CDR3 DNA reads TGCGCCAGCAGTCAATCGTCGGGGGGGACAGAATTTACGAACACCATATATTTT.

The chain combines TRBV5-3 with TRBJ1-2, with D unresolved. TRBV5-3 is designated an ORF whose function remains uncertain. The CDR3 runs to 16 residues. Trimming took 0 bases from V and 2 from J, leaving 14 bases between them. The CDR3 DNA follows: TGTGCCAGAAGCTTGGCGGGGAACAGACGCAACTATGGCTACACCTTC. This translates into CARSLAGNRRNYGYTF.

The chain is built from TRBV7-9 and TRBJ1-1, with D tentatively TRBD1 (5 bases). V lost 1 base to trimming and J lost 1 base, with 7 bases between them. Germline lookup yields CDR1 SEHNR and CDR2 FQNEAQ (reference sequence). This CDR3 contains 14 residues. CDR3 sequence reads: CASSLGQGNTEAFF. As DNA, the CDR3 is TGTGCCAGCAGCTTAGGCCAGGGGAACACTGAAGCTTTCTTT.

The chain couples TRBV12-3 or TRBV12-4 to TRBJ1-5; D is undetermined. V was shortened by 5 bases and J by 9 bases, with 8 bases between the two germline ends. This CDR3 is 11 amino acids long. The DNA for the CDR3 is TGTGCCAGCAGTGTGCGGGGGCCCCAGCATTTT. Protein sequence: CASSVRGPQHF.

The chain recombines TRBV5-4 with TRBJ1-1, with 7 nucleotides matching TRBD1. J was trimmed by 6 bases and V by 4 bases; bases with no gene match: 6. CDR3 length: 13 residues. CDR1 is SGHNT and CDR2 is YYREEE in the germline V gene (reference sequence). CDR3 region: CASSLNDRAEAFF. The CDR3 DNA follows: TGTGCCAGCAGCCTTAATGACAGGGCTGAAGCTTTCTTT.

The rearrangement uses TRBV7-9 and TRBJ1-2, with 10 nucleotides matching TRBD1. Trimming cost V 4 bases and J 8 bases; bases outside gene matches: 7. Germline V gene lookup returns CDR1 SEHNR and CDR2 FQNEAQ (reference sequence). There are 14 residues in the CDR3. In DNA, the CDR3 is TGTGCCAGCAGCTCTTTTGGGACAGGGGACGGCTACACCTTC. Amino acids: CASSSFGTGDGYTF.

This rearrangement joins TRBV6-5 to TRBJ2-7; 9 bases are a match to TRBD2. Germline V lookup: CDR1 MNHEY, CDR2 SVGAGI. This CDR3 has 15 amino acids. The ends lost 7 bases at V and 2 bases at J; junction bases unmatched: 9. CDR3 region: CASTSVVAGAYEQYF. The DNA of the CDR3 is TGTGCCAGCACCTCAGTCGTAGCGGGAGCCTACGAGCAGTACTTC.

Here the CDR3 DNA reads TGTGCCAGCAGCTCAGGGACAGATTATCAGCCCCAGCATTTT. The encoded protein is CASSSGTDYQPQHF. V and J are TRBV11-2 and TRBJ1-5; TRBD1 matches 7 bases. The CDR3 sequence is 14 residues long. Germline CDR1 SGHAT, CDR2 FQNNGV. V dropped 4 bases and J dropped 5; count of bases not matched to a gene: 5.